A selection of T cell receptor beta chains follows, all from one sample in a study of T cell responses to AZD1222 COVID-19 vaccine. The assay was immunoSEQ multiplex PCR, and TCRdb's table has in-frame clones only and misses some. The sample gives fewer than 110,000 clones, 91% of which show up once; 45% is in the top ten. The material was peripheral blood, obtained on day 0 of AZD1222 vaccination. The receptors stem from an adult in good health. The CDR3 runs from the conserved cysteine through the conserved F or W. Fields, in order: J gene, clone size, V gene, D gene, CDR3 protein, CDR3 DNA. A D gene is named only where the DNA matches it firmly. Size is omitted from some rows. Given values are once, few, many or a class for expanded clones.

J gene: TRBJ2-5
clone size: few
V gene: TRBV7-2
D gene: TRBD2
CDR3 protein: CASSFDQRGKTQYF
CDR3 DNA: TGTGCCAGCAGCTTTGATCAGCGGGGGAAGACCCAGTACTTC

J gene: TRBJ2-7
clone size: .
V gene: TRBV28
D gene: .
CDR3 protein: CASSRTLYEQYF
CDR3 DNA: TGTGCCAGCAGCCGGACACTCTACGAGCAGTACTTC

J gene: TRBJ2-4
clone size: .
V gene: TRBV5-6
D gene: .
CDR3 protein: CASSFPTENIQYF
CDR3 DNA: TGTGCCAGCAGCTTCCCGACAGAAAACATTCAGTACTTC

J gene: TRBJ2-3
clone size: .
V gene: TRBV10-3
D gene: TRBD1
CDR3 protein: CAISEAGTGIADTQYF
CDR3 DNA: TGTGCCATCAGTGAAGCCGGGACAGGGATTGCAGATACGCAGTATTTT

J gene: TRBJ1-2
clone size: .
V gene: TRBV24-1
D gene: TRBD1
CDR3 protein: CATSDLQQGYGYTF
CDR3 DNA: TGTGCCACCAGTGATTTGCAACAGGGGTATGGCTACACCTTC

J gene: TRBJ2-1
clone size: .
V gene: TRBV10-2
D gene: TRBD2
CDR3 protein: CAAGTSGSLNEQFF
CDR3 DNA: TGCGCCGCTGGGACTAGCGGGAGTCTCAATGAGCAGTTCTTC

J gene: TRBJ1-3
clone size: .
V gene: TRBV6-1
D gene: .
CDR3 protein: CASSEVRTGNTIYF
CDR3 DNA: TGTGCCAGCAGTGAAGTCAGGACCGGAAACACCATATATTTT

J gene: TRBJ2-3
clone size: .
V gene: TRBV7-9
D gene: TRBD2
CDR3 protein: CASSSWRERADTQYF
CDR3 DNA: TGTGCCAGCAGCTCTTGGCGGGAGAGGGCAGATACGCAGTATTTT

J gene: TRBJ2-2
clone size: .
V gene: TRBV11-2
D gene: TRBD1
CDR3 protein: CASSLETQGVTGELFF
CDR3 DNA: TGTGCCAGCAGCTTGGAGACACAGGGGGTAACCGGGGAGCTGTTTTTT

J gene: TRBJ2-7
clone size: few
V gene: TRBV5-6
D gene: .
CDR3 protein: CASSSDGGEQYF
CDR3 DNA: TGTGCCAGCAGCTCGGACGGAGGCGAGCAGTACTTC

J gene: TRBJ1-5
clone size: once
V gene: TRBV19
D gene: .
CDR3 protein: CASRLQLISNQPQHF
CDR3 DNA: TGTGCCAGCAGGCTACAGCTTATTAGCAATCAGCCCCAGCATTTT

J gene: TRBJ2-7
clone size: .
V gene: TRBV29-1
D gene: TRBD1
CDR3 protein: CSVILGFGTGDSYEQYF
CDR3 DNA: TGCAGCGTCATTTTGGGTTTTGGGACAGGAGATTCCTACGAGCAGTACTTC

J gene: TRBJ1-4
clone size: .
V gene: TRBV9
D gene: TRBD1
CDR3 protein: CASSVGTGMGQGVKLFF
CDR3 DNA: TGTGCCAGCAGCGTAGGCACCGGGATGGGACAGGGTGTAAAACTGTTTTTT

J gene: TRBJ1-1
clone size: .
V gene: TRBV7-2
D gene: .
CDR3 protein: CASSRATVNTEAFF
CDR3 DNA: TGTGCCAGCAGCCGGGCTACAGTGAACACTGAAGCTTTCTTT

J gene: TRBJ1-4
clone size: .
V gene: TRBV18
D gene: TRBD1
CDR3 protein: CASSRPGQGNEKLFF
CDR3 DNA: TGTGCCAGCTCACGCCCCGGACAGGGGAACGAAAAACTGTTTTTT